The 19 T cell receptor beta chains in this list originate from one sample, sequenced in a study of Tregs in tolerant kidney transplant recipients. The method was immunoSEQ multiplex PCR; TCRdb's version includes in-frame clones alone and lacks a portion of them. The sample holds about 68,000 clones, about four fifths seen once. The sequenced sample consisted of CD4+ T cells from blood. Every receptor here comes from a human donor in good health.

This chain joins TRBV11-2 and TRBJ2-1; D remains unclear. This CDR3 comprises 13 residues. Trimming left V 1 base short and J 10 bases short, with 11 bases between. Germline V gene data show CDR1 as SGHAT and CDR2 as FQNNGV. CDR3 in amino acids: CASSLGTGSEQFF. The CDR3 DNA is TGTGCCAGCAGCTTAGGTACGGGCAGCGAGCAGTTCTTC.

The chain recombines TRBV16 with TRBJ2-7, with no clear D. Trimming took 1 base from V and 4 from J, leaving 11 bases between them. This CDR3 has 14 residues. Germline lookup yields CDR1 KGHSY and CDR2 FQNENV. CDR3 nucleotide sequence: TGTGCCAGCAGCCAATTCCAGGATTCATACGAGCAGTACTTC. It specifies CASSQFQDSYEQYF.

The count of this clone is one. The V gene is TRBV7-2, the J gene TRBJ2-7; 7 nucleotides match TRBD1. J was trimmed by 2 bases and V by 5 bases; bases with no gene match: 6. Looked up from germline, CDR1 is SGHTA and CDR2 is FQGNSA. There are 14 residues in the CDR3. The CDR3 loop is CASSPGGSTYEQYF. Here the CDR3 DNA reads TGTGCCAGCAGCCCAGGGGGTTCAACCTACGAGCAGTACTTC.

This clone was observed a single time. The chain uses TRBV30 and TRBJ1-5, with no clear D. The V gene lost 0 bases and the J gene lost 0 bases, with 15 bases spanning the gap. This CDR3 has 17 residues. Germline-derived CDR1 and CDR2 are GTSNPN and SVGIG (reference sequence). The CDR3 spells CAWSVRASQYSNQPQHF. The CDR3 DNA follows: TGTGCCTGGAGTGTACGAGCGAGTCAATATAGCAATCAGCCCCAGCATTTT. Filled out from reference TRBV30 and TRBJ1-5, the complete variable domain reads SQTIHQWPATLVQPVGSPLSLECTVEGTSNPNLYWYRQAAGRGLQLLFYSVGIGQISSEVPQNLSASRPQDRQFILSSKKLLLSDSGFYLCAWSVRASQYSNQPQHFGDGTRLSIL.

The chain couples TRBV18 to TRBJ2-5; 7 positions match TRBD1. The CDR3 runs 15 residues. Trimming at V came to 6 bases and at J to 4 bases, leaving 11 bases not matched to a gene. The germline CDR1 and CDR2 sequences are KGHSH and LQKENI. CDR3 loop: CASSPTGRVPETQYF. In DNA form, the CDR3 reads TGTGCCAGCTCGCCGACAGGGCGAGTTCCAGAGACCCAGTACTTC. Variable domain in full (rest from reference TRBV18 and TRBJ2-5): NAGVMQNPRHLVRRRGQEARLRCSPMKGHSHVYWYRQLPEEGLKFMVYLQKENIIDESGMPKERFSAEFPKEGPSILRIQQVVRGDSAAYFCASSPTGRVPETQYFGPGTRLLVL.

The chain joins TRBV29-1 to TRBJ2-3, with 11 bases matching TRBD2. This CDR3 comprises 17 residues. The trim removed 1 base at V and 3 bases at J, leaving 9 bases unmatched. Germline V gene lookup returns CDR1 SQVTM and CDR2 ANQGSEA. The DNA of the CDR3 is TGCAGCGTTGAAGGTAGCGGGAGGGCTTTAGGGACAGATACGCAGTATTTT. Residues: CSVEGSGRALGTDTQYF.

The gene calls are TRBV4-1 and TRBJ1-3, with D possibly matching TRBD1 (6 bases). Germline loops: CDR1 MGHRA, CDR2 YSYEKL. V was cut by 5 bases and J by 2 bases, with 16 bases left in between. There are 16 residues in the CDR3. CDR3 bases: TGCGCCAGCAGCGCCTACAGGGCAGGTGCTGGAAACACCATATATTTT. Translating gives CASSAYRAGAGNTIYF.

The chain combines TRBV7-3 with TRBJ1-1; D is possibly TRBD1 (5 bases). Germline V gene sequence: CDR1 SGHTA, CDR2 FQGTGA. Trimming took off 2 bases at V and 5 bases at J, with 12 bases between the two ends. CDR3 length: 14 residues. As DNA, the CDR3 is TGTGCCAGCAGCTTAGGTCGACAGACTACTGAAGCTTTCTTT. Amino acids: CASSLGRQTTEAFF.

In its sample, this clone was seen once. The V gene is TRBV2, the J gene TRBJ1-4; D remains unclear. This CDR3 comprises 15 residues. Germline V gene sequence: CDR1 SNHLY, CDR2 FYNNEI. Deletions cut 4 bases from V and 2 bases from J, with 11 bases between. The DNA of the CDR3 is TGTGCCAGCAGTGGACTGGGCCAGACTAATGAAAAACTGTTTTTT. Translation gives CASSGLGQTNEKLFF.

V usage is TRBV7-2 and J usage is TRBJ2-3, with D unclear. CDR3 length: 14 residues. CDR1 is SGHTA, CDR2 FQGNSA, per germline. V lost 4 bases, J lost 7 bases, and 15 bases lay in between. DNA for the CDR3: TGTGCCAGCAGCTCCCCCAGTTTGTCCCATACGCAGTATTTT. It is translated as CASSSPSLSHTQYF.

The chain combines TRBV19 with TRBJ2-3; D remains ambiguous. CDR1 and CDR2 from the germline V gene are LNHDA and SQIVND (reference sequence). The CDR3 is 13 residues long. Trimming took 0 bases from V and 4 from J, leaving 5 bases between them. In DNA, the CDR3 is TGTGCCAGTAGTATAGATGTACCAGATACGCAGTATTTT. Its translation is CASSIDVPDTQYF.

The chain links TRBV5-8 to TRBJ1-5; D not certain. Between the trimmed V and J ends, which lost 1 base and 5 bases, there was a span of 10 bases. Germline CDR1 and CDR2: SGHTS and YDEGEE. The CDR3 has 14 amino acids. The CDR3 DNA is TGTGCCAGCAGCTTGATCCGGATCTATCAGCCCCAGCATTTT. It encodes CASSLIRIYQPQHF.

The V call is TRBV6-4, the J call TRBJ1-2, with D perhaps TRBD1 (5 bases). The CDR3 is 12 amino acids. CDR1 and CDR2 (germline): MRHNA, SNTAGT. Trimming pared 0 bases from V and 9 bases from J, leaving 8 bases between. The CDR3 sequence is CASSDSGASYTF. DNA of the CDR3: TGTGCCAGCAGTGACTCAGGGGCCAGCTACACCTTC.

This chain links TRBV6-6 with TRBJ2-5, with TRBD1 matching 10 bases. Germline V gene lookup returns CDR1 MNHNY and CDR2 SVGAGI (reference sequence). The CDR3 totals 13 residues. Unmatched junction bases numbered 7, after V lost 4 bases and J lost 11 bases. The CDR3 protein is CASSSQGQGWQYF. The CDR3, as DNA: TGTGCCAGCAGTTCCCAGGGACAGGGGTGGCAGTACTTC.

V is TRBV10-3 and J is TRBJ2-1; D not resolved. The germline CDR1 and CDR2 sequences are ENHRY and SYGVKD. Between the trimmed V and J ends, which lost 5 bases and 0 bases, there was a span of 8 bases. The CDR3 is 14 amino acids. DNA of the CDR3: TGTGCCATCAGTAAGATGAGCTCCTACAATGAGCAGTTCTTC. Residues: CAISKMSSYNEQFF.

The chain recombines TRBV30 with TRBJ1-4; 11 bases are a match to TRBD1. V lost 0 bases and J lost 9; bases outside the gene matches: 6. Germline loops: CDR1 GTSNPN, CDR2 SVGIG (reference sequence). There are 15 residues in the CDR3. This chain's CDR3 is CAWSVTGTGGKKLFF. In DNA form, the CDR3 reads TGTGCCTGGAGTGTAACCGGGACAGGGGGGAAAAAACTGTTTTTT.

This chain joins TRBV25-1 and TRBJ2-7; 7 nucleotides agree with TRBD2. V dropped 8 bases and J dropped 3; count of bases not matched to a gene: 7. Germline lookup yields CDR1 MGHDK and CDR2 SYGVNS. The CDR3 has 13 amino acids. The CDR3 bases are TGTGCCAGCCAGCGCGGGAGTATCTACGAGCAGTACTTC. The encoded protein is CASQRGSIYEQYF.

The CDR3 reads CASSVVPFMGGANVLTF. Here the CDR3 DNA reads TGTGCCAGCAGCGTAGTTCCCTTTATGGGAGGGGCCAACGTCCTGACTTTC. V usage is TRBV9 and J usage is TRBJ2-6; D gene unclear. This CDR3 has 17 amino acids. Trimming removed 0 bases at V and 4 bases at J, with 14 bases between. The germline V gene encodes CDR1 SGDLS and CDR2 YYNGEE.

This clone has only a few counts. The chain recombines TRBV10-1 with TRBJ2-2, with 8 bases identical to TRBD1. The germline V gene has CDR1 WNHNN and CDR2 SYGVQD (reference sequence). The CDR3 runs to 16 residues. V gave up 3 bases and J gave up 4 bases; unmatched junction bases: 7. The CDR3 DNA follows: TGCGCCAGCAGTGACCTCAGGGGGCGCAGCACCGGGGAGCTGTTTTTT. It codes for CASSDLRGRSTGELFF.